This record concerns one TCR beta chain sequence. The entry originates in a study of blood T cell repertoires in COVID-19. How the authors handled the data: Amplification of reference gene primers was used by the study to estimate nucleated cell counts. The assay was immunoSEQ multiplex PCR, and TCRdb's table has in-frame clones only and misses some. Clonal size and the V and J genes are those of that table, whereas D and trimming came from the DNA. This table holds fewer than 150,000 clones, around 86% found once. Germline-derived CDR1 and CDR2 are KGHSH and LQKENI. The length of the CDR3 is 16 residues. Between the trimmed V and J ends, which lost 0 bases and 5 bases, there was a span of 15 bases. This study enrolled people aged 18 to 89 from around 26 US geographic areas. Participant-given clinical history determined each cohort assignment. The recovered donors of Cohort 3 showed two negative PCRs, clearance, or symptom resolution.

The chain is built from TRBV18 and TRBJ2-3, with a weak D call TRBD2 (6 bases). The origin of this receptor is a man younger than 45 who had recovered from COVID-19. The sample taken for sequencing was PBMCs or T cells enriched from blood (not recorded which). Written as DNA, the CDR3 is TGTGCCAGCTCACCACCCGCCCAGGGAGGTGGAGATACGCAGTATTTT. Its protein is CASSPPAQGGGDTQYF.